These 15 T cell receptor beta chains were sequenced from one sample in a study of patients and donors after allogeneic stem cell transplantation (TCRdb year 2020). Libraries were constructed by RT-PCR. Sequenced on a NextSeq 550. Through fastp at Q25 and MiXCR, TCRdb rebuilt clones from the public reads, retaining in-frame beta chains. Each entry merges the rows of one CDR3 protein and shows their most common DNA and genes. Across this sample there are more than 850,000 distinct CDR3 sequences, with more than 15% seen only once. In total, the top ten clones hold 6% of the sample. Sequencing used blood, either unsorted or a sorted T cell fraction (not recorded which). These receptors were taken from a human donor who was either an allogeneic HSCT recipient or a stem cell or donor lymphocyte infusion donor (not recorded which). It is not recorded whose cells these are; they may come from a transplant donor.

At least ten counts were recorded for this clonotype. V gene TRBV12-3 or TRBV12-4 combines with J gene TRBJ1-1; TRBD1 matches at 12 bases. V was pared by 7 bases and J by 3 bases, with 3 bases of the junction left unmatched. This CDR3 has 14 residues. The CDR3 sequence is CASKRDRGHTEAFF. CDR3 sequence (DNA): TGTGCCAGCAAACGGGACAGGGGGCACACTGAAGCTTTCTTT.

The rearrangement links TRBV27 to TRBJ2-1; TRBD2 matches at 14 bases. J was trimmed by 6 bases and V by 7 bases; bases with no gene match: 5. The V gene's germline CDR1 is MNHEY and CDR2 SMNVEV (reference sequence). This CDR3 is 15 amino acids long. The CDR3 nucleotides read TGTGCCAGCACCTGGGGGACTAGCGGGAGCAATGAGCAGTTCTTC. The encoded protein is CASTWGTSGSNEQFF.

This clonotype was observed a handful of times. The CDR3 nucleotides read TGTGCCAGCAGCCAAGCTTCTAGCGGGGGTCCTCGGGGCACAGATACGCAGTATTTT. It specifies CASSQASSGGPRGTDTQYF. The J gene is TRBJ2-3, the V gene TRBV4-2; 10 bases line up with TRBD2. The V segment lost 1 base and the J segment 1 base; nucleotides outside the gene matches: 11. CDR1 is LGHNA, CDR2 YNFKEQ, per germline. The CDR3 is 19 residues long.

In its sample, this clonotype was seen a few times. The genes are TRBV20-1 and TRBJ2-1; 8 positions match TRBD2. After removal of 0 bases from V and 2 bases from J, the junction contained 9 bases not matched to a gene. The CDR3 consists of 17 residues. The germline CDR1 and CDR2 sequences are DFQATT and SNEGSKA (reference sequence). The CDR3 loop is CSARDARRGAPYNEQFF. For the CDR3, the DNA is TGCAGTGCTAGAGATGCTAGGCGGGGGGCCCCCTACAATGAGCAGTTCTTC.

This clonotype was counted between two and nine times. This chain links TRBV20-1 with TRBJ2-3; 12 bases line up with TRBD2. V trimming: 1 base; J trimming: 6 bases; junction bases outside the gene matches: 5. CDR1 and CDR2 from the germline V gene are DFQATT and SNEGSKA (reference sequence). The CDR3 is made up of 15 amino acids. The DNA for the CDR3 is TGCAGTGCTAGAGCACTAGCGGGGGGAGGGGATACGCAGTATTTT. This sequence encodes CSARALAGGGDTQYF.

This clonotype has only a few counts. This rearrangement joins TRBV15 to TRBJ1-6; 9 bases map to TRBD1. CDR1 and CDR2 from the germline V gene are LNHNV and YYDKDF (reference sequence). This CDR3 has 16 amino acids. The ends lost 2 bases at V and 8 bases at J; junction bases unmatched: 7. The CDR3 DNA is TGTGCCACCAGCAGATCCCGGGACAGGGTTGATTCACCCCTCCACTTT. Protein: CATSRSRDRVDSPLHF.

This chain joins TRBV7-2 and TRBJ2-5; D tentatively reads TRBD1 or TRBD2 (6 bases each). The length of the CDR3 is 14 residues. Germline V CDR1 and CDR2: SGHTA, FQGNSA. The V end lost 4 bases, the J end lost 5 bases, and 14 bases lay between the germline ends. CDR3: CASSSGAEVETQYF. CDR3 DNA sequence: TGTGCCAGCAGCTCGGGGGCAGAGGTGGAGACCCAGTACTTC.

J is TRBJ1-2 and V is TRBV5-1; possible D gene TRBD1, 6 bases. The germline CDR1 and CDR2 sequences are SGHRS and YFSETQ. There are 13 residues in the CDR3. Trimming left V 1 base short and J 8 bases short, with 12 bases between. CDR3 residues: CASSLLGAEGYTF. In nucleotides, the CDR3 is TGCGCCAGCAGCTTGCTGGGGGCGGAGGGCTACACCTTC.

Ten or more counts support this clonotype. The chain employs TRBV5-1 and TRBJ1-1, with TRBD1 identical over 7 bases. The junction had 11 bases not matched to a gene; V was cut back by 2 bases and J by 4 bases. The germline V gene encodes CDR1 SGHRS and CDR2 YFSETQ. The CDR3 loop spans 16 amino acids. Here the CDR3 DNA reads TGCGCCAGCAGCTTAGACAGGGAAAGGCGAGGCACTGAAGCTTTCTTT. Protein: CASSLDRERRGTEAFF.

The CDR3 nucleotides read TGCAGTGCTCCTAGCGGGAGTTTTGGAGATACGCAGTATTTT. It is translated as CSAPSGSFGDTQYF. The chain carries TRBV20-1 and TRBJ2-3, with 10 bases aligning to TRBD2. V lost 5 bases to trimming and J lost 5 bases; unmatched junction nucleotides: 7. There are 14 residues in the CDR3. CDR1 is DFQATT, CDR2 SNEGSKA, per germline (reference sequence).

This clonotype occurred a few times. The chain combines TRBV5-1 with TRBJ1-1; TRBD1 matches 7 bases. Trimming at V came to 0 bases and at J to 3 bases, leaving 5 bases not matched to a gene. From germline, CDR1 is SGHRS and CDR2 YFSETQ. CDR3 size: 15 residues. The CDR3 sequence: CASSLAAGGDTEAFF. In DNA, the CDR3 is TGCGCCAGCAGCTTGGCCGCAGGGGGTGACACTGAAGCTTTCTTT. The whole variable domain, remainder taken from reference TRBV5-1 and TRBJ1-1, is KAGVTQTPRYLIKTRGQQVTLSCSPISGHRSVSWYQQTPGQGLQFLFEYFSETQRNKGNFPGRFSGRQFSNSRSEMNVSTLELGDSALYLCASSLAAGGDTEAFFGQGTRLTVV.

The chain links TRBV20-1 to TRBJ1-1, with a possible D match to TRBD1 (5 bases). V lost 2 bases and J 6 bases, leaving 16 bases between the germline ends. Germline CDR1 is DFQATT and CDR2 is SNEGSKA (reference sequence). The CDR3 loop spans 14 amino acids. In nucleotides, the CDR3 is TGCAGTGCTAGATCGGGGACTCCGGGGGCTGAAGCTTTCTTT. Amino acid sequence: CSARSGTPGAEAFF.

This clonotype occurred a few times. The rearrangement links TRBV12-3 or TRBV12-4 to TRBJ1-3; no clear D. V lost 6 bases and J 0 bases, leaving 12 bases between the germline ends. The CDR3 has 15 amino acids. CDR3 sequence reads: CASRADLSSGNTIYF. CDR3 nucleotides: TGTGCCAGCAGGGCCGACCTGAGCTCTGGAAACACCATATATTTT.

This clonotype was found a few times. The J gene is TRBJ2-7, the V gene TRBV27, with 9 bases matching TRBD2. Germline CDR1 and CDR2: MNHEY and SMNVEV (reference sequence). The CDR3 contains 14 residues. Trimming at V came to 1 base and at J to 6 bases, leaving 4 bases not matched to a gene. CDR3 sequence reads: CASSLWRTSVEQYF. The CDR3 DNA sequence: TGTGCCAGCAGTTTATGGCGGACTAGCGTCGAGCAGTACTTC.

The chain combines TRBV11-2 with TRBJ2-1, with TRBD2 identical over 13 bases. The CDR3 totals 18 residues. Germline assignment: CDR1 SGHAT and CDR2 FQNNGV. After removal of 2 bases from V and 6 bases from J, the junction contained 10 bases not matched to a gene. This CDR3 is CASSLIPTSGGSSNEQFF. The CDR3 DNA reads as TGTGCCAGCAGCTTAATTCCGACTAGCGGGGGGTCAAGCAATGAGCAGTTCTTC.